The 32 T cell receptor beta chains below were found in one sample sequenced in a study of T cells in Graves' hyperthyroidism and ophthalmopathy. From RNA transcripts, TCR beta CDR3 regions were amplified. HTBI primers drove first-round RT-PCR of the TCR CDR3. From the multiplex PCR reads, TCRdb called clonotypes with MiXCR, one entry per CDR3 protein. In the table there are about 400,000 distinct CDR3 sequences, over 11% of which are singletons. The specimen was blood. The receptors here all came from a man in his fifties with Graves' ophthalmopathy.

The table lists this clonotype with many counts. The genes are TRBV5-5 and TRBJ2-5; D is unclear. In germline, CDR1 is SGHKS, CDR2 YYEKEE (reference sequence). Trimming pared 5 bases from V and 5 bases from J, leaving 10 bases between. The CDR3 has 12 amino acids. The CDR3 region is CASSSSQETQYF. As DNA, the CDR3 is TGTGCCAGCAGTTCTTCACAGGAGACCCAGTACTTC.

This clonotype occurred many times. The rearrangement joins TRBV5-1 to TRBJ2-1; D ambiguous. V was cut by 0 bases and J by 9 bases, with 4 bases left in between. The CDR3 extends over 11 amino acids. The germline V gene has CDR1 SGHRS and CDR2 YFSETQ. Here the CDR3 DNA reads TGCGCCAGCAGCTTGGACGCTGAGCAGTTCTTC. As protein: CASSLDAEQFF.

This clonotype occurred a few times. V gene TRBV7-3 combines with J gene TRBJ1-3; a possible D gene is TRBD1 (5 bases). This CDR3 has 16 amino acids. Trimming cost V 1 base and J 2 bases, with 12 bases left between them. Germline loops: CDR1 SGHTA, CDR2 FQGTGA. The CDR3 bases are TGTGCCAGCAGCTTAAGGGGCAGGAAGACTGGAAACACCATATATTTT. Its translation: CASSLRGRKTGNTIYF.

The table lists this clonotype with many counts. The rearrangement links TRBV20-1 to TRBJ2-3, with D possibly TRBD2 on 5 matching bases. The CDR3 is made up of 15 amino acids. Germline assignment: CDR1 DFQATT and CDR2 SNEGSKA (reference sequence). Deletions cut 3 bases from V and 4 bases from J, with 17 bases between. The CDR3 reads CSARPDLQGSDTQYF. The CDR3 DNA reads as TGCAGTGCTAGGCCGGACTTACAAGGATCAGATACGCAGTATTTT.

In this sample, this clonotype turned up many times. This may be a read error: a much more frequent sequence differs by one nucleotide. The CDR3 bases are TGTGTCAGCAGCTTAGTTTCGGCAGGAATGGCCTACGAGCAGTACTTC. It is translated as CVSSLVSAGMAYEQYF. The chain uses TRBV11-2 and TRBJ2-7; D is uncertain. The germline V gene has CDR1 SGHAT and CDR2 FQNNGV. The CDR3 loop spans 16 amino acids.

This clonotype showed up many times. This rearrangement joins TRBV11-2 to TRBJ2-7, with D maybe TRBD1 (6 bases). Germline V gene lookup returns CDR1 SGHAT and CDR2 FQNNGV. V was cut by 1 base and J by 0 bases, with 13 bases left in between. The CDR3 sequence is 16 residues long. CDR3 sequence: CASSLVRRGYSYEQYF. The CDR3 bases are TGTGCCAGCAGCTTAGTTCGCAGGGGATACTCCTACGAGCAGTACTTC.

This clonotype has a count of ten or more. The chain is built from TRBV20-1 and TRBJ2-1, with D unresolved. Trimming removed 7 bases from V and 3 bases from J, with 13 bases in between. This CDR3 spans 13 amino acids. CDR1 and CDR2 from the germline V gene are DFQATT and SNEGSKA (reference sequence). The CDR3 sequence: CSDSPTLYNEQFF. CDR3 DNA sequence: TGCAGTGACTCGCCTACCCTCTACAATGAGCAGTTCTTC.

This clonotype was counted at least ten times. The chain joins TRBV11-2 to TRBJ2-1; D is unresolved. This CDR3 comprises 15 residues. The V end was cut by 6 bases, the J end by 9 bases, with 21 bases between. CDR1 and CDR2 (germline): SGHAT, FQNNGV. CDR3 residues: CASSQRPTESGEQFF. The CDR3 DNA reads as TGTGCCAGCAGTCAACGACCCACCGAATCGGGTGAGCAGTTCTTC.

CDR3 bases: TGTGCCATCAGTAAAGGGACGGCTAACACCGGGGAGCTGTTTTTT. Translation gives CAISKGTANTGELFF. V and J are TRBV10-3 and TRBJ2-2; D possibly matches TRBD1 or TRBD2 (5 bases each). There are 15 residues in the CDR3. Trimming took off 5 bases at V and 2 bases at J, with 12 bases between the two ends. Germline CDR1 and CDR2: ENHRY and SYGVKD.

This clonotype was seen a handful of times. The CDR3 protein is CAIRGDISGNTIYF. The CDR3 DNA reads TGTGCCATCAGAGGGGACATCTCTGGAAACACCATATATTTT. The V gene is TRBV10-3, the J gene TRBJ1-3; a weak D match, TRBD1 (6 bases). This CDR3 region has 14 residues. Germline V gene data show CDR1 as ENHRY and CDR2 as SYGVKD. V lost 6 bases and J 0 bases, leaving 9 bases between the germline ends.

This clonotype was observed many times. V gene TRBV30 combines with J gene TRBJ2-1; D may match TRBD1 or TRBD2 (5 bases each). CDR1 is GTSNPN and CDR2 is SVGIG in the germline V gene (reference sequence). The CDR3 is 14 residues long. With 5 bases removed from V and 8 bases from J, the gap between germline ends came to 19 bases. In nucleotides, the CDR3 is TGTGCCTGGGACCCGGGACGAAAGGGTGATGAGCAGTTCTTC. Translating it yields CAWDPGRKGDEQFF.

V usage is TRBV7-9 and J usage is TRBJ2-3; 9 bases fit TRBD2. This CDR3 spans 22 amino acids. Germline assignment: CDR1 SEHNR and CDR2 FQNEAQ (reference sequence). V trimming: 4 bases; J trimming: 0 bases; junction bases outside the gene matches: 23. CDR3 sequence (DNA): TGTGCCAGCAGCTACTCGGGATTGTGGCGGGAGGGCCGACCCACTAGCACAGATACGCAGTATTTT. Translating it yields CASSYSGLWREGRPTSTDTQYF.

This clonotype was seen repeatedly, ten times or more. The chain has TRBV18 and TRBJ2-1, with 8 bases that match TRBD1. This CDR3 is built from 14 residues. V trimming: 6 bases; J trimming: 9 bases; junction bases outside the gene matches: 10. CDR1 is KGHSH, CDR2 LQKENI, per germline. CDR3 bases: TGTGCCAGCTCGAAGACAGGGGATGCAACTGAGCAGTTCTTC. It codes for CASSKTGDATEQFF.

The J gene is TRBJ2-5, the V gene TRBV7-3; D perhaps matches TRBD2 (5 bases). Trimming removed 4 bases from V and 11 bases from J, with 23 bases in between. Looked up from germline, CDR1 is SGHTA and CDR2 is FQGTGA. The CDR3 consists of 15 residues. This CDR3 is CASSSSPVEGPHQYF. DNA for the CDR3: TGTGCCAGCAGCTCCTCACCCGTCGAGGGTCCGCATCAGTACTTC.

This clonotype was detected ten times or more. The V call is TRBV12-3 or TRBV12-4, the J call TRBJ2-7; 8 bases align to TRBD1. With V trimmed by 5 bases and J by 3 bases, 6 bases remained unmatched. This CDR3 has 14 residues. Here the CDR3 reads CASSTGQGHYEQYF. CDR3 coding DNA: TGTGCCAGCAGTACTGGACAGGGTCACTACGAGCAGTACTTC.

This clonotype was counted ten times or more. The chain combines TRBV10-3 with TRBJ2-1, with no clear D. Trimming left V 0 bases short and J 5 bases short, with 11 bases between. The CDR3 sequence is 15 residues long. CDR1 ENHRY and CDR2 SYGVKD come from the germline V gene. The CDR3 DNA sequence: TGTGCCATCAGTGAGTCTTTCGGGCACGACAATGAGCAGTTCTTC. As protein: CAISESFGHDNEQFF.

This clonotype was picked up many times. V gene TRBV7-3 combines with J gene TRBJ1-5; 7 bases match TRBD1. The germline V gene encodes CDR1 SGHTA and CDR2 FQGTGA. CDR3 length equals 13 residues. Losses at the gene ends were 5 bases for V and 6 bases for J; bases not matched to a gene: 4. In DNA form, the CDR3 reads TGTGCCAGCAGCGAATCAGGGGGTCAGCCCCAGCATTTT. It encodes CASSESGGQPQHF.

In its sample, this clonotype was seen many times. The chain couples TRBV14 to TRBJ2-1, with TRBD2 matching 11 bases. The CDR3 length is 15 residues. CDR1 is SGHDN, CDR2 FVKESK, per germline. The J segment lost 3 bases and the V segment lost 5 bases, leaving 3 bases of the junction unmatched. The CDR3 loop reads CASSEGLADYNEQFF. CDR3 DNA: TGTGCCAGCAGCGAGGGACTAGCGGACTACAATGAGCAGTTCTTC.

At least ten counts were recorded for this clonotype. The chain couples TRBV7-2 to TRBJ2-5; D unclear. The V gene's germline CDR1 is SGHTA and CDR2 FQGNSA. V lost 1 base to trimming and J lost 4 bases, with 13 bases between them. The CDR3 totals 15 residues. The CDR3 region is CASSLDPGNGETQYF. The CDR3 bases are TGTGCCAGCAGCTTAGATCCGGGTAACGGAGAGACCCAGTACTTC.

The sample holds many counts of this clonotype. The CDR3 here is CASSSSPGQPIYSSYNEQFF. DNA of the CDR3: TGTGCCAGCAGTTCTTCACCTGGACAGCCGATCTACAGCTCCTACAATGAGCAGTTCTTC. The chain carries TRBV6-9 and TRBJ2-1, with D perhaps TRBD1 (6 bases). The germline V gene encodes CDR1 MNHGY and CDR2 SVAAGI. This CDR3 spans 20 amino acids. The V end lost 4 bases, the J end lost 0 bases, and 25 bases lay between the germline ends.

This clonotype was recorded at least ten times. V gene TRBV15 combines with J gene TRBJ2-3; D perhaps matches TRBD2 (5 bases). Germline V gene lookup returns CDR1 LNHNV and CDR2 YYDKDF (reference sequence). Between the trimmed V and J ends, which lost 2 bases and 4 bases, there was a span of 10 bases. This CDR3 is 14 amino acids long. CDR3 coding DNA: TGTGCCACCAGCAGACAGTCCGGGGCAGATACGCAGTATTTT. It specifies CATSRQSGADTQYF.

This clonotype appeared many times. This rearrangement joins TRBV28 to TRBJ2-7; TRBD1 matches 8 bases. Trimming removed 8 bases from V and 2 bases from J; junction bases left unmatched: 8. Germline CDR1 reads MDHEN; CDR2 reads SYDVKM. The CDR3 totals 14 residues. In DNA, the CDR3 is TGTGCCAGCCATACCGGACAGGGCACCTACGAGCAGTACTTC. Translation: CASHTGQGTYEQYF. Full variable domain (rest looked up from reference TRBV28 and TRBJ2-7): DVKVTQSSRYLVKRTGEKVFLECVQDMDHENMFWYRQDPGLGLRLIYFSYDVKMKEKGDIPEGYSVSREKKERFSLILESASTNQTSMYLCASHTGQGTYEQYFGPGTRLTVT.

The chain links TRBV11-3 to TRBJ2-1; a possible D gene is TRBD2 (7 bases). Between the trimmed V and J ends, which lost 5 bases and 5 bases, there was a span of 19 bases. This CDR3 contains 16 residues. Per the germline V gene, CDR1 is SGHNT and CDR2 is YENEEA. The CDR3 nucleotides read TGTGCCAGCAGCCAAGGCGGAGCGGGACATAACAATGAGCAGTTCTTC. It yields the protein CASSQGGAGHNNEQFF.

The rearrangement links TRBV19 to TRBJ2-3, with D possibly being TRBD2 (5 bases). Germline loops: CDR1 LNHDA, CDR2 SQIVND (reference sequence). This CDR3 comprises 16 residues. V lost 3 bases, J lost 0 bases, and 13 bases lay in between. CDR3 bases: TGTGCCAGTAGTATTGGTTTCGGCGGGAGCACAGATACGCAGTATTTT. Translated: CASSIGFGGSTDTQYF.

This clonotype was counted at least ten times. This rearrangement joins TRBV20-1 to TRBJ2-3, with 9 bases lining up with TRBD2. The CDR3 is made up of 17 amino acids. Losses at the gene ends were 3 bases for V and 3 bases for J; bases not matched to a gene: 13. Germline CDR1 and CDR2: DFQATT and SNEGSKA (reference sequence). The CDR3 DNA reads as TGCAGTGCTAGGGGACTAGCCCGGGAGGAGAGGACAGATACGCAGTATTTT. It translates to CSARGLAREERTDTQYF.

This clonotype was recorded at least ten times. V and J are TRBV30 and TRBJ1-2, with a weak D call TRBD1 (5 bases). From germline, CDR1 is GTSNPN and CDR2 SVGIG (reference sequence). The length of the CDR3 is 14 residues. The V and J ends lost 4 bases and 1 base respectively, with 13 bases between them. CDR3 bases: TGTGCCTGGAACCGTGGGGGGATTAACTATGGCTACACCTTC. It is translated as CAWNRGGINYGYTF.

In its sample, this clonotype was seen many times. For the CDR3, the DNA is TGTGCCAGCAGCTCCGATAGTGAGCAGTTCTTC. This codes for CASSSDSEQFF. The chain couples TRBV7-9 to TRBJ2-1; D uncertain. In germline, CDR1 is SEHNR, CDR2 FQNEAQ (reference sequence). The CDR3 contains 11 residues. V dropped 4 bases and J dropped 9 bases, with 7 bases sitting between them.

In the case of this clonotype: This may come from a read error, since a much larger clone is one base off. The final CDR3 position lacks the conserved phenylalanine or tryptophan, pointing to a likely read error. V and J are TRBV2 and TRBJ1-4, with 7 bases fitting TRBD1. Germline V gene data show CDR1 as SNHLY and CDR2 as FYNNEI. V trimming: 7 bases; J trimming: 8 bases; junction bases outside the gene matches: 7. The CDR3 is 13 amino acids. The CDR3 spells CASNTGVREKLFL. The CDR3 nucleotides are TGTGCCAGCAATACAGGGGTTCGGGAAAAACTGTTTCTT.

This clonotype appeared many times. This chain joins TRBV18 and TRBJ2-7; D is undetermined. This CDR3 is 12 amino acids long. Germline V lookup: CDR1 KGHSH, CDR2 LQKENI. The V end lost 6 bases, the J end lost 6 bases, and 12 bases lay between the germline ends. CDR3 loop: CASSPSGAEQYF. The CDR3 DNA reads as TGTGCCAGCTCCCCTTCAGGCGCCGAGCAGTACTTC.

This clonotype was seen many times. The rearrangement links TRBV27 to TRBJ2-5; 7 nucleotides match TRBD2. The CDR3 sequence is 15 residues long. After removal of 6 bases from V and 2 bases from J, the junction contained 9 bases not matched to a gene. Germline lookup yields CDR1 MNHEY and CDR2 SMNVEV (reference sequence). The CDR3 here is CASSPPAGRQETQYF. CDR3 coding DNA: TGTGCCAGCAGCCCTCCAGCGGGAAGGCAAGAGACCCAGTACTTC.

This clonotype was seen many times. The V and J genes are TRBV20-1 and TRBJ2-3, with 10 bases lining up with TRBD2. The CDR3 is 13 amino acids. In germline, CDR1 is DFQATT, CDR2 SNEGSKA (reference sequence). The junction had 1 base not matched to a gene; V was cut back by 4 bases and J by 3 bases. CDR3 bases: TGCAGTGCTAAGGGACTAGCGACAGATACGCAGTATTTT. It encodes CSAKGLATDTQYF.

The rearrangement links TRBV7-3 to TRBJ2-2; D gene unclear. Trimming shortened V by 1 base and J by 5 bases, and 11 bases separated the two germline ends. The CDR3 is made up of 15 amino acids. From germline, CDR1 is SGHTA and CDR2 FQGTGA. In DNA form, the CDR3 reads TGTGCCAGCAGCTTAAGCCAAGGTTGTACCGGGGAGCTGTTTTTT. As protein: CASSLSQGCTGELFF.